A few counts support the clone carrying this TCR beta chain. Its specificity is unknown. The sample is drawn from a study of vaccination and CD4 T cells after COVID-19. Background on the study: Every participant had a vaccine, which was either BNT162b2 or mRNA-1273, given in two doses. A median of around 110 days (range 35 to 161) separated diagnosis from post-COVID sampling.

The time point denotes: late sampling 161 to 241 days after vaccination in a few convalescent patients. The sample's treatment: roughly 10-day PBMC culture with coronavirus spike peptide pools or control peptides (ViraFEST assay). The CDR3 has 16 amino acids. V shed 1 base, J shed 6 bases, and the junction held 8 bases outside the gene matches. CDR1 and CDR2 from the germline V gene are DFQATT and SNEGSKA (reference sequence). With the Oncomine TCR Beta short-read assay, DNA from cultured CD4+ T cells was sequenced. Each CDR3 protein is one row after TCRdb ran MiXCR on the PCR reads. The data hold roughly 18,000 distinct CDR3 sequences, with around 40% observed a single time. Study outcomes and limitations: In convalescent patients, 304 of 307 vaccine-specific clones were spike mono-reactive.

The TCR originated in a human donor who had recovered from COVID-19. The material was CD4+ T cells from blood, cultured in vitro, obtained about 7 months after SARS-CoV-2 vaccination. The gene calls are TRBV20-1 and TRBJ1-6; 8 bases match TRBD1. The CDR3 DNA reads TGCAGTGCTAGAGTCGACCGCAGGGGGCCTAATTCACCCCTCCACTTT. It encodes CSARVDRRGPNSPLHF.